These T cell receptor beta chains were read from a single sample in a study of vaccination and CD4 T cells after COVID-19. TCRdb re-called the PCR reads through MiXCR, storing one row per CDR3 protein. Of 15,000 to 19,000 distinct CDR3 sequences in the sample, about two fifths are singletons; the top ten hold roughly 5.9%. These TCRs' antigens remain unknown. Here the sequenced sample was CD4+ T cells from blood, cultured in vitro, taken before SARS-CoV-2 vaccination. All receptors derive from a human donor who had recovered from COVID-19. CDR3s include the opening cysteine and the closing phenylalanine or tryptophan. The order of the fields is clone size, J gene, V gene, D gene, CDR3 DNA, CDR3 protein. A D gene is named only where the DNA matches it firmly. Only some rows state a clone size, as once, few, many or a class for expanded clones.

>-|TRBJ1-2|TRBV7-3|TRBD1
TGTGCCAGCAGCATCGGACAGGGGAACTATGGCTACACCTTC
CASSIGQGNYGYTF
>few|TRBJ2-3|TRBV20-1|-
TGCAGTGCTGGCACCGCGACAGTGACTAGCACAGATACGCAGTATTTT
CSAGTATVTSTDTQYF
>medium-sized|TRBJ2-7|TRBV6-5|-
TGTGCCAGCAGTTCCCGACGACGGGGCCGCCCTTACGAGCAGTACTTC
CASSSRRRGRPYEQYF
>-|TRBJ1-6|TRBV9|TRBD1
TGTGCCAGCAGCGTAGGACAGGGTCATTCACCCCTCCACTTT
CASSVGQGHSPLHF
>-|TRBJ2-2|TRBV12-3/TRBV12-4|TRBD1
TGTGCCAGCAGACGACAGGGGGCTCGGAACACCGGGGAGCTGTTTTTT
CASRRQGARNTGELFF
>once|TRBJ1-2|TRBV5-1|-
TGCGCCAGCAGCTCAGGGAGACAACCTCCGTCTAACTATGGCTACACCTTC
CASSSGRQPPSNYGYTF
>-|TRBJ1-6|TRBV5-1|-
TGCGCCAGCAGCTTGGCCTCGGCAGAGAATCCACCCCTCCACTTT
CASSLASAENPPLHF
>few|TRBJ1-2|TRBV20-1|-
TGCAGTCTGAGGGCAGGGGACCATGGCTACACCTTC
CSLRAGDHGYTF
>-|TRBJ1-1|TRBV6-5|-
TGTGCCAGCAGTTACCTCGGGGGGAGTGAAGCTTTCTTT
CASSYLGGSEAFF
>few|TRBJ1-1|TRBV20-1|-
TGCAGTGCTAGAAATGTCCGGGGCGCTGAAGCTTTCTTT
CSARNVRGAEAFF
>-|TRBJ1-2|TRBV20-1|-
TGCAGTGCTAGTCTGGCCTCGCATTCCCCAGGGGCTGGCTACACCTTC
CSASLASHSPGAGYTF
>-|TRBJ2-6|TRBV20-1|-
TGCAGTGCTAGCGCAGGCGCCCTGAGCTCTGGGGCCAACGTCCTGACTTTC
CSASAGALSSGANVLTF
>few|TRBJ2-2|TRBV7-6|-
TGTGCCAGCAGCTTAGCAGGTGGCACCGGGGAGCTGTTTTTT
CASSLAGGTGELFF
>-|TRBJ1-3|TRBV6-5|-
TGTGCCAGCAGTTCCGCTAGCAGGGAATCCACCATATATTTT
CASSSASRESTIYF
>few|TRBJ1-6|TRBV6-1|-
TGTGCCAGCAGTGAAGCAGCCGGCTCGGCAGGATCACCCCTCCACTTT
CASSEAAGSAGSPLHF
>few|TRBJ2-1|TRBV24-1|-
TGTGCCACCAGTGACCTAAAGGGGGTCAGCTCCTACAATGAGCAGTTCTTC
CATSDLKGVSSYNEQFF
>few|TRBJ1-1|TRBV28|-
TGTGCCAGCAGTTTAGCGCTGTGGGCCACTGAAGCTTTCTTT
CASSLALWATEAFF
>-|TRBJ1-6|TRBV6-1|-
TGTGCCAGAGCGGGACGGGGGGGTTCACCCCTCCACTTT
CARAGRGGSPLHF
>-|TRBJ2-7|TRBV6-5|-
TGTGCCAGCAGTTACTCCGGTGACACAACCTACGAGCAGTACTTC
CASSYSGDTTYEQYF
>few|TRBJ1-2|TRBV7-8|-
TGTGCCAGCAGCCCCACTAACCCGTATGGCTACACCTTC
CASSPTNPYGYTF
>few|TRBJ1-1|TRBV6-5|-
TGTGCCAGCAGTTACTTCAATCCTGGTGGAGGCTCCCTTGAAGCTTTCTTT
CASSYFNPGGGSLEAFF
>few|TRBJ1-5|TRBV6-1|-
TGTGCCAGCAGCCGGACACGAATCAATCAGCCCCAGCATTTT
CASSRTRINQPQHF
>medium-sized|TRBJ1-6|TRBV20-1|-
TGCAGTGCTAGAGATCAGCAGACCTATAATTCACCCCTCCACTTT
CSARDQQTYNSPLHF
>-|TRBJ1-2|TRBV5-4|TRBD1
TGTGCCAGCCGAAACCTAAGACAGGGAGGGGGCTACACCTTC
CASRNLRQGGGYTF
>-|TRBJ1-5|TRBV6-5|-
TGTGCCAGCAGTTACTCTGGGGGAGACGATCAGCCCCAGCATTTT
CASSYSGGDDQPQHF
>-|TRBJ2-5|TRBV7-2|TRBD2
TGTGCCAGCAGCGCCGGACTAGCGGGGGGGTCGGAGACCCAGTACTTC
CASSAGLAGGSETQYF
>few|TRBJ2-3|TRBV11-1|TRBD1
TGTGCCAGCAGCTCCCGGACAGGGGCAGATACGCAGTATTTT
CASSSRTGADTQYF
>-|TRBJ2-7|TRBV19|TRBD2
TGTGCCAGTAGACAACCCCGGGCGGGAGGATCCTACGAGCAGTACTTC
CASRQPRAGGSYEQYF
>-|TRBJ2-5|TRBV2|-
TGTGCCAGCACCCAGGGGGGGCAAGAGACCCAGTACTTC
CASTQGGQETQYF
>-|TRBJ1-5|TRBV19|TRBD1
TGTGCCAGTAATGACAGGGGGCTTTATAGCAATCAGCCCCAGCATTTT
CASNDRGLYSNQPQHF
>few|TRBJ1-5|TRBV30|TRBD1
TGTGCCTGGTCGGGACAGGGAGTTCAGCCCCAGCATTTT
CAWSGQGVQPQHF
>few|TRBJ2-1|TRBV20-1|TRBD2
TGCAGTGCTGGGGGACTAGCGGGTTACAATGAGCAGTTCTTC
CSAGGLAGYNEQFF
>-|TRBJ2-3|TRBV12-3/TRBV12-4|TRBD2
TGTGCCAGCAGTTTCCGAAGCGGGGAGGCAGATACGCAGTATTTT
CASSFRSGEADTQYF
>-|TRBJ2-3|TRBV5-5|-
TGTGCCAGCAGCTTGGGGCTAGCCGGTAGTACAGATACGCAGTATTTT
CASSLGLAGSTDTQYF
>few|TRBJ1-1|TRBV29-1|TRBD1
TGCAGCGTTCGACAGGGTCCTGCCACTGAAGCTTTCTTT
CSVRQGPATEAFF
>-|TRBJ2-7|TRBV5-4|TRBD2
TGTGCCAGCAGCCCCCTAGCGGGAGACTCCGAGCAGTACTTC
CASSPLAGDSEQYF
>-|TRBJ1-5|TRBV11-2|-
TGTGCCAGCAGTTTCAGAGTAAATCAGCCCCAGCATTTT
CASSFRVNQPQHF
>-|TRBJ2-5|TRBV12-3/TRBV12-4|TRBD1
TGTGCCAGCAGTTCTTATCCGGGACAGGGGGCCCAGTACTTC
CASSSYPGQGAQYF
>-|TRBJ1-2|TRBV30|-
TGTGCCACCAGCTATGGCTACACCTTC
CATSYGYTF
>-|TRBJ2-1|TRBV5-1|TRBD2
TGCGCCAGCAGTACTAGCGGGCCCTACAATGAGCAGTTCTTC
CASSTSGPYNEQFF
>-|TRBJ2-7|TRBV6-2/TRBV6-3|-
TGTGCCAGCAGTTACTCAAAGGGTGGAGAGCAGTACTTC
CASSYSKGGEQYF
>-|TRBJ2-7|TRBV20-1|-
TGCAGTGCTCCCAAGCAGGGGGGCGAGCAGTACTTC
CSAPKQGGEQYF
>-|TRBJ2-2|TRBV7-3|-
TGTGCCAGCAGCTTAGGCCGGAACACCGGGGAGCTGTTTTTT
CASSLGRNTGELFF
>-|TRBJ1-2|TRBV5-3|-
TGTGCCAGCAGCCCATCACCGGCGGACTATGGCTACACCTTC
CASSPSPADYGYTF
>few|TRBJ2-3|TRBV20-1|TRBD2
TGCAGTGCTAGAGTGACTAGCGGGAGGGATGCTACGCAGTATTTT
CSARVTSGRDATQYF
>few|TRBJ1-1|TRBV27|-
TGTGCCAGCCGGGACCCCAAGACTGAAGCTTTCTTT
CASRDPKTEAFF
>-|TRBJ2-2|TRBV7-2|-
TGTGCCAGCAGCTTGGGGGCGACCGGGGAGCTGTTTTTT
CASSLGATGELFF
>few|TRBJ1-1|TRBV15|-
TGTGCCACCAGCAGAGACTATCCGGGGGTGAACACTGAAGCTTTCTTT
CATSRDYPGVNTEAFF
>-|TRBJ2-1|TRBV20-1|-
TGCAGTGCTAGAGCAGTTTCGAGCCGTAGCAGCTCCTACAATGAGCAGTTCTTC
CSARAVSSRSSSYNEQFF
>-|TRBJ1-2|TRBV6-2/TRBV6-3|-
TGTGCCAGCAGTTATGAAGTCAGGGGTTCTGGCTACACCTTC
CASSYEVRGSGYTF
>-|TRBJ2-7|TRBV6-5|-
TGTGCCAGCAGTTACGGGGGGCCCCCCTACGAGCAGTACTTC
CASSYGGPPYEQYF
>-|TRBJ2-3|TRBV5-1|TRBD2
TGCGCCAGCAGAGAGAAGCGGGGGGGCCCCGATACGCAGTATTTT
CASREKRGGPDTQYF
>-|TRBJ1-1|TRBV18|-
TGTGCCAGCTCAGGACTGAAGAACACTGAAGCTTTCTTT
CASSGLKNTEAFF
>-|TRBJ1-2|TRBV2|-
TGTGCCAGCAGTGCTTCGAGCCTCTATGGCTACACCTTC
CASSASSLYGYTF
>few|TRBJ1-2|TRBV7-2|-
TGTGCCAGCAGGTCAGGGGCCAGGATCTATGGCTACACCTTC
CASRSGARIYGYTF